This TCR beta chain was obtained from a study of blood T cell repertoires in COVID-19. Study summary: COVID-19 samples from acute and convalescent phases originated in the United States, Italy and Spain. PBMCs, B-cell-depleted T cells, or T cells were the source of the cDNA or gDNA that made up the material.

In the original processing: Cell counts per sample came from amplifying reference gene primers. Sequencing used immunoSEQ multiplex PCR; TCRdb keeps in-frame clones, though not all of them. Clonal size and the V and J genes are those of that table, whereas D and trimming came from the DNA. Here the sample spans under 300,000 clones, roughly 86% being singletons. Germline CDR1 MNHEY, CDR2 SMNVEV (reference sequence). The length of the CDR3 is 16 residues. Comment on this clone: The junction shows a germline mismatch at one end, possibly a read error.

The source material was peripheral blood. The sequence was obtained from a man older than 75 with acute or convalescent COVID-19. This chain connects TRBV27 to TRBJ2-3; D is perhaps TRBD2 (6 bases). The DNA of the CDR3 is TGTGCCAGCAGATTATTTAGCGGAATTGGCGGAGATACGCAGTATTTT. Translated, it gives CASRLFSGIGGDTQYF.